The clone carrying this T cell receptor (beta chain) was seen more than once but under ten times. The target antigen is unknown. TCR beta CDR3 sequences were amplified from RNA transcripts. RT-PCR in the first round (using the HTBI primer set) targeted the TCR CDR3. TCRdb reprocessed the multiplex PCR reads via MiXCR and lists one record per CDR3 protein. The sample contains around 300,000 distinct CDR3 sequences, roughly 13% of which appear only once. The sample originates from a study of T cells in Graves' hyperthyroidism and ophthalmopathy. Notes on the study in general: Model-based prediction identified ophthalmopathy a median around 6.5 months prior to its onset.

Stability of Graves' hyperthyroidism was defined as absent ophthalmopathy progression within 18 months. Each diagnosis was grounded in clinical symptoms, serum thyroxine and TRAb, thyroid ultrasound, and orbital computed tomography. PBMCs were derived from more than 8 ml fresh peripheral blood. Material: blood. This sequence originates from a woman in her thirties or forties with Graves' hyperthyroidism.

CDR3 sequence reads: CASSDEGYEQYF. CDR3 bases: TGTGCCAGCAGTGACGAGGGGTACGAGCAGTACTTC. The V and J genes are TRBV2 and TRBJ2-7, with D perhaps being TRBD1 or TRBD2 (5 bases each). This CDR3 region has 12 residues. The germline CDR1 and CDR2 sequences are SNHLY and FYNNEI. Trimming took 3 bases from V and 4 from J, leaving 7 bases between them.